The entry below gives a single T cell receptor (beta chain) sequence along with its context. This clonotype occurred many times. It has no known antigen specificity. Base quality data are lacking; no much larger clone is found one base away. The library was prepared using RT-PCR. TCRdb records NextSeq 550 as the sequencer. TCRdb reran the public reads through fastp at Q25 and MiXCR, keeping productive beta chains. Rows are unified per CDR3 protein, each entry keeping the most common DNA and genes. The sample table contains over 130,000 distinct CDR3 sequences; only one count was recorded for about a third of them. Clones ranked in the top ten supply 50% to 65% of the sample. The CDR3, cysteine through phenylalanine, is 18 amino acids long. This entry keeps only the CDR3 DNA: 54 bases, framed from base 1. The germline V end is reduced by 1 base and the J end by 0 bases; junction bases left unmatched: 10. In the germline V gene, CDR1 corresponds to LGHNA and CDR2 to YNFKEQ.

The sample comes from a study of patients and donors after allogeneic stem cell transplantation (dated by TCRdb to between 2020 and 2021). The chain is assembled from TRBV4-2 and TRBJ1-1, with 8 central nucleotides matching TRBD1. The sequenced sample consisted of blood, either unsorted or a sorted T cell fraction (not recorded which). The receptor was isolated from a human donor who was either an allogeneic HSCT recipient or a stem cell or donor lymphocyte infusion donor (not recorded which). It is not recorded whose cells these are; they may come from a transplant donor. The CDR3 protein is CASSQGTGTGVVNTEAFF. The nucleotides read TGTGCCAGCAGCCAAGGGACAGGGACGGGCGTTGTGAACACTGAAGCTTTCTTT.